This TCR beta chain came from a study of blood T cell repertoires in COVID-19. Study at large: Italy, Spain and the United States were the sources of the convalescent and acute COVID-19 samples. Sources were T cells, B-cell-depleted T cells, or PBMCs; the material itself was cDNA or gDNA.

Original data processing: Amplification of reference gene primers was used by the study to estimate nucleated cell counts. This table comes from immunoSEQ multiplex PCR, and its TCRdb copy is limited to in-frame clones, with some not included. V, J and clone size were drawn from that table, and D and trimming were deduced from the DNA. The sample lists about 100,000 clones, more than 85% seen once, with under 2% in the top ten. Germline-derived CDR1 and CDR2 are GTSNPN and SVGIG (reference sequence). The CDR3 consists of 15 residues. Trimming removed 3 bases from V and 2 bases from J, with 16 bases in between.

The chain employs TRBV30 and TRBJ1-1; D is uncertain. The source of this sequence is a man in his sixties with acute or convalescent COVID-19. The sequenced sample consisted of peripheral blood. The CDR3 spells CAWRALQGVNTEAFF. The CDR3 bases are TGTGCCTGGAGAGCCCTCCAAGGAGTAAACACTGAAGCTTTCTTT.